This T cell receptor (beta chain) was recovered during a study of T-cell reconstitution after alpha-beta-depleted transplantation in children. As it was prepared, the TCRbeta library received unique molecular identifiers. TCRdb reanalysed the PCR reads using MiXCR and keeps one entry per CDR3 protein. The table includes 300,000 to 400,000 distinct CDR3 sequences, roughly 17% detected once. Germline assignment: CDR1 LGHNA and CDR2 YNFKEQ. J gave up 4 bases and V 1 base, and 2 bases lay outside the gene matches. The CDR3 length is 15 residues. Overall study findings and caveats: It was reported that alpha-beta T cells came from several hundred expanded graft clones (about two months after transplant). Surviving thymic progenitors and recipient T cells were the source of high TCRbeta diversity at day 60 in some patients. By one year post-transplant, T-cell counts and diversity largely arose from T cells that were newly produced.

A note on this clonotype: The target antigen is unknown. This sequence may be a read error, since a much larger clone differs from it by one base.

The chain couples TRBV4-2 to TRBJ2-1; 9 bases line up with TRBD2. The sample was PBMCs, mostly from graft donor cells, taken 360 days after TCRalphabeta/CD19-depleted stem cell transplant. The sequence came from a male patient between 2 and 10 years old who had a stem cell transplant for acute lymphoblastic leukemia, so the T cells may come from the graft donor. The CDR3 is CASSQGTSAYNEQFF. The CDR3 DNA follows: TGTGCCAGCAGCCAAGGGACTAGCGCGTACAATGAGCAGTTCTTC.